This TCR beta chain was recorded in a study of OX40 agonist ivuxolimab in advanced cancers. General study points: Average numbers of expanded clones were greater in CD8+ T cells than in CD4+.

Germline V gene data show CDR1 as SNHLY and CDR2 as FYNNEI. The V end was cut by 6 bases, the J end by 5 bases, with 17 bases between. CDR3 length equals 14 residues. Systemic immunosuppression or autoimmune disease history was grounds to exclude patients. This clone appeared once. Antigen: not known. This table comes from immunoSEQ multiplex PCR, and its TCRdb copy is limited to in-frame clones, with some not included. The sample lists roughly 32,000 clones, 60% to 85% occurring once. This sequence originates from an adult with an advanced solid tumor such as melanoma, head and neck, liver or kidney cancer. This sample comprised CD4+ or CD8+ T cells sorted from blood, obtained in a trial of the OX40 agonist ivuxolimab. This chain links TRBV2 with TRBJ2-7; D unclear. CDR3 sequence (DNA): TGTGCCAGCAGCTGGTTGGATCAAGGTGACGAGCAGTACTTC. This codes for CASSWLDQGDEQYF.